This T cell receptor (beta chain) was identified in a study of glioma-infiltrating T cells. V lost 0 bases and J 6 bases, leaving 10 bases between the germline ends. Germline CDR1 and CDR2: LGHDT and YNNKEL (reference sequence). The CDR3 totals 14 residues. Amplification of TCR alpha and beta CDR3 regions from RNA used iRepertoire nested multiplex PCR. One-step reverse transcription and amplification started from approximately 100-400 ng of tissue mRNA or PBMC total RNA. In TCRdb, the multiplex PCR reads were re-called with MiXCR into one record per CDR3 protein. This table holds 84,000 or so distinct CDR3 sequences, 23% found once. This clonotype was counted ten times or more. Its antigen is not known. Study-wide results and caveats: Non-neoplastic patients had below-expected tissue-blood divergence, while all gliomas exceeded expectation. Very few CDR3 sequences were shared between tissue and blood.

The chain carries TRBV3-1 and TRBJ2-3; unclear D gene. The clonotype was recovered from a human donor with low-grade glioma or glioblastoma, undergoing nonglioma brain surgery, or in good health (not recorded which). Sequencing used glioma tissue, nonneoplastic brain tissue, or PBMCs (not recorded which). CDR3 sequence (DNA): TGTGCCAGCAGCCAAGAATTGCAGACGGATACGCAGTATTTT. Amino acid sequence: CASSQELQTDTQYF.